The 11 T cell receptor beta chains below come from one sample, sequenced in a study of ipilimumab plus nivolumab after autologous stem cell transplantation. TCRdb's copy holds only in-frame clones and misses some; the assay was immunoSEQ multiplex PCR. The data hold some 41,000 clones, with over 90% observed a single time. This specimen consisted of PBMCs, obtained in a trial of ipilimumab plus nivolumab as post-transplant consolidation. The receptors stem from a male donor with multiple myeloma.

The genes are TRBV7-2 and TRBJ2-2, with D perhaps matching TRBD1 (7 bases). This CDR3 is 16 amino acids long. The V gene lost 4 bases and the J gene lost 1 base, with 13 bases spanning the gap. CDR1 and CDR2 from the germline V gene are SGHTA and FQGNSA. CDR3 protein: CASSSYRGLNTGELFF. DNA of the CDR3: TGTGCCAGCAGCTCGTACAGGGGACTGAACACCGGGGAGCTGTTTTTT.

The gene calls are TRBV7-2 and TRBJ2-5; 8 bases fit TRBD2. Germline CDR1 reads SGHTA; CDR2 reads FQGNSA. V lost 3 bases and J lost 7; bases outside the gene matches: 10. This CDR3 has 15 residues. CDR3 bases: TGTGCCAGCAGCTTGTCGCGGGGGGACCGTGCGACCCAGTACTTC. As protein: CASSLSRGDRATQYF.

This rearrangement joins TRBV2 to TRBJ2-1; 10 positions agree with TRBD2. V shed 3 bases and J 0 bases; nucleotides not matched to a gene: 8. This CDR3 region has 18 residues. Germline CDR1 and CDR2: SNHLY and FYNNEI. The CDR3 region is CASSDRSGRFSSYNEQFF. The CDR3 DNA follows: TGTGCCAGCAGTGACCGTAGCGGGAGGTTTAGCTCCTACAATGAGCAGTTCTTC.

V and J are TRBV2 and TRBJ1-2, with a tentative D call TRBD1 (6 bases). The V gene's germline CDR1 is SNHLY and CDR2 FYNNEI. The V and J ends lost 2 bases and 5 bases respectively, with 9 bases between them. This CDR3 is built from 13 residues. This chain's CDR3 is CASSERGGYGYTF. The CDR3 DNA sequence: TGTGCCAGCAGTGAACGAGGGGGGTATGGCTACACCTTC.

This chain joins TRBV5-6 and TRBJ2-7, with D unresolved. The CDR3 sequence is 15 residues long. V lost 3 bases, J lost 1 base, and 14 bases lay in between. The germline V gene encodes CDR1 SGHDT and CDR2 YYEEEE. The CDR3 coding sequence is TGTGCCAGCAGCTCCCCGGCCGGTGTTTCCTACGAGCAGTACTTC. It is translated as CASSSPAGVSYEQYF. The complete variable domain, with remaining parts taken from reference TRBV5-6 and TRBJ2-7, reads DAGVTQSPTHLIKTRGQQVTLRCSPKSGHDTVSWYQQALGQGPQFIFQYYEEEERQRGNFPDRFSGHQFPNYSSELNVNALLLGDSALYLCASSSPAGVSYEQYFGPGTRLTVT.

This clone was picked up a small number of times. V and J are TRBV7-2 and TRBJ1-6, with a weak D call TRBD1 (6 bases). This CDR3 has 14 amino acids. Deletions cut 2 bases from V and 12 bases from J, with 14 bases between. Germline values: CDR1 SGHTA, CDR2 FQGNSA. DNA of the CDR3: TGTGCCAGCAGCTTAACAGGGATCCGAGTACCCCTCCACTTT. Protein product: CASSLTGIRVPLHF.

This chain uses TRBV9 with TRBJ2-1; D not resolved. From germline, CDR1 is SGDLS and CDR2 YYNGEE. This CDR3 comprises 15 residues. V lost 4 bases, J lost 3 bases, and 14 bases lay in between. In nucleotides, the CDR3 is TGTGCCAGCAGCTTTCAGCGAGAGATCTACAATGAGCAGTTCTTC. Encoded protein: CASSFQREIYNEQFF.

V and J are TRBV11-2 and TRBJ2-1; TRBD1 aligns across 8 bases. Germline CDR1 reads SGHAT; CDR2 reads FQNNGV. With V trimmed by 5 bases and J by 6 bases, 9 bases remained unmatched. This CDR3 contains 15 residues. Here the CDR3 reads CASSTGQAASNEQFF. The CDR3, as DNA: TGTGCCAGCAGCACGGGACAGGCTGCTAGCAATGAGCAGTTCTTC.

The chain uses TRBV7-2 and TRBJ1-5; D is unclear. V was shortened by 5 bases and J by 5 bases, with 7 bases between the two germline ends. This CDR3 has 12 residues. Germline assignment: CDR1 SGHTA and CDR2 FQGNSA. The CDR3 sequence is CASSLQDQPQHF. The CDR3 DNA reads as TGTGCCAGCAGCCTTCAGGATCAGCCCCAGCATTTT. The variable domain in full, with the rest retrieved from reference TRBV7-2 and TRBJ1-5, is GAGVSQSPSNKVTEKGKDVELRCDPISGHTALYWYRQSLGQGLEFLIYFQGNSAPDKSGLPSDRFSAERTGGSVSTLTIQRTQQEDSAVYLCASSLQDQPQHFGDGTRLSIL.

This sequence joins TRBV4-1 and TRBJ2-4; TRBD1 agrees at 9 bases. The trim removed 4 bases at V and 2 bases at J, leaving 6 bases unmatched. Germline loops: CDR1 MGHRA, CDR2 YSYEKL. This CDR3 comprises 16 residues. The CDR3 nucleotides read TGCGCCAGCAGCCTAGTCGGACAGGGGACCAAAAACATTCAGTACTTC. It encodes CASSLVGQGTKNIQYF.

The chain carries TRBV10-3 and TRBJ2-3; 10 nucleotides match TRBD2. The germline gives CDR1 ENHRY, CDR2 SYGVKD. There are 14 residues in the CDR3. Trimming at V came to 2 bases and at J to 7 bases, leaving 3 bases not matched to a gene. Here the CDR3 reads CAISETSGDNTQYF. CDR3 DNA: TGTGCCATCAGTGAGACTAGCGGGGACAATACGCAGTATTTT.